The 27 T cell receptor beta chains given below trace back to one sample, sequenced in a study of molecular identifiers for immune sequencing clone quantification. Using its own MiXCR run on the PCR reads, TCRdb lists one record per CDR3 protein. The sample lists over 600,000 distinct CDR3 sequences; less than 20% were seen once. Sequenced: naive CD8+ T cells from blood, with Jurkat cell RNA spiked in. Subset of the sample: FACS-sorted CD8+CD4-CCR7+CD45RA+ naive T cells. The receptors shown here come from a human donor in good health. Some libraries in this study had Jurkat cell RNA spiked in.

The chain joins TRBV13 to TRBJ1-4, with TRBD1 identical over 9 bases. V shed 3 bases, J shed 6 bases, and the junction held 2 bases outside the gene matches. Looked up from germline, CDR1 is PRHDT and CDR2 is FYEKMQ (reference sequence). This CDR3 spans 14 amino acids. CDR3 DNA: TGTGCCAGCAGCTTTCGACAGGGGGATGAAAAACTGTTTTTT. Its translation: CASSFRQGDEKLFF.

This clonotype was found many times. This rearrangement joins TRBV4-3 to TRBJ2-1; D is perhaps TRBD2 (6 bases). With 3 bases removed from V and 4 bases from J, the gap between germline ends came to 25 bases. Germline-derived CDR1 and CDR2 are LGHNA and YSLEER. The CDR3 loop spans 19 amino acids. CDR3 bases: TGCGCCAGCAGCCAGGTTCGGTTAGGCGAGGCGGCGGGATACAATGAGCAGTTCTTC. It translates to CASSQVRLGEAAGYNEQFF.

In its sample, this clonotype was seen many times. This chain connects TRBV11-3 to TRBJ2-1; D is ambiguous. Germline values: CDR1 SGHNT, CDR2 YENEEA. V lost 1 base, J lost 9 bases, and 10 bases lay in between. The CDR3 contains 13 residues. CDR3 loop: CASSLAWSSEQFF. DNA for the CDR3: TGTGCCAGCAGCTTAGCATGGTCGTCTGAGCAGTTCTTC.

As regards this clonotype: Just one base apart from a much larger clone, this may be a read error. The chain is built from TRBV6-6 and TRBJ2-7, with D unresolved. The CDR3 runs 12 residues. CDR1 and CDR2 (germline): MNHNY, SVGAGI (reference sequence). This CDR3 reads CASSYLGLERYF. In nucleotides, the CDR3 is TGTGCCAGCAGTTACTTGGGCCTCGAGCGGTACTTC.

The CDR3 is CASSYSLSGAGTGELFF. Here the CDR3 DNA reads TGTGCCAGCAGTTACTCCCTTAGCGGGGCGGGAACCGGGGAGCTGTTTTTT. The chain couples TRBV6-2 or TRBV6-3 to TRBJ2-2; 8 bases line up with TRBD2. The CDR3 consists of 17 residues. V shed 0 bases and J 5 bases; nucleotides not matched to a gene: 8. Germline-derived CDR1 and CDR2 are MNHEY and SVGEGT.

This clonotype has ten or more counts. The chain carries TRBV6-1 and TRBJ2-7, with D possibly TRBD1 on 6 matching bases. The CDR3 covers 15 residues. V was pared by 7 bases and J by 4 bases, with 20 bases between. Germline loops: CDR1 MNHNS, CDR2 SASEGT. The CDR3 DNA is TGTGCCAGCACCCTCCACACAGGGAAGGGTTACGAGCAGTACTTC. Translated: CASTLHTGKGYEQYF.

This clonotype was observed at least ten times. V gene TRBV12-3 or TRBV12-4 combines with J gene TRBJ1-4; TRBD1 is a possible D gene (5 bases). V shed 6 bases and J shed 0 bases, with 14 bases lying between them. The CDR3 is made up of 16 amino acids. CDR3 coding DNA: TGTGCCAGCAGAAGGGACGCTGTTGCAACTAATGAAAAACTGTTTTTT. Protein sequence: CASRRDAVATNEKLFF.

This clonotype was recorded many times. DNA of the CDR3: TGTGCCAGCAGCCAATCCCTGGGCCCCTCCAGCACTGGCTACACCTTC. Translated: CASSQSLGPSSTGYTF. V is TRBV16 and J is TRBJ1-2, with unresolved D. Per germline, CDR1 KGHSY and CDR2 FQNENV. V lost 0 bases and J 7 bases, leaving 18 bases between the germline ends. The CDR3 spans 16 residues.

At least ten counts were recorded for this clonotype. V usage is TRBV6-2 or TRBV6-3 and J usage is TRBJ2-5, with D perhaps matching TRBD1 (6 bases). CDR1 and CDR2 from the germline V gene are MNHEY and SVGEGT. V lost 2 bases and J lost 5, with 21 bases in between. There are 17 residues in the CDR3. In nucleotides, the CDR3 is TGTGCCAGCAGTTACCTGAGAGGCGCAGGGGTCCCGGAGACCCAGTACTTC. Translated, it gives CASSYLRGAGVPETQYF.

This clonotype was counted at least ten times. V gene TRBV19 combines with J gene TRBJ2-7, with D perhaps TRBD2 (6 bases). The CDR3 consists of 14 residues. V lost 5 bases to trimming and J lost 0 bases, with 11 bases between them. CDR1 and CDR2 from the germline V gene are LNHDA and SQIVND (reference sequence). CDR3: CASSPVGSSYEQYF. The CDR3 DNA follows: TGTGCCAGTAGTCCCGTCGGGAGCTCCTACGAGCAGTACTTC.

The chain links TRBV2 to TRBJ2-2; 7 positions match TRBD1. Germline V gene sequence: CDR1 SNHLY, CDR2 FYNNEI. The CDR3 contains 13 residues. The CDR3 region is CAVFGTEVGELFF. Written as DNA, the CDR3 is TGTGCAGTATTCGGGACAGAAGTCGGGGAGCTGTTTTTT.

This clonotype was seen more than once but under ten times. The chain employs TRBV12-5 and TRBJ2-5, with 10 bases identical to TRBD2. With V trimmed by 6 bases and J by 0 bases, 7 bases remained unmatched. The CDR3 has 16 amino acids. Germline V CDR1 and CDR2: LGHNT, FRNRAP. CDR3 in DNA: TGTGCTAGTGGCCCCAGTAGCGGGGGGTACCAAGAGACCCAGTACTTC. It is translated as CASGPSSGGYQETQYF.

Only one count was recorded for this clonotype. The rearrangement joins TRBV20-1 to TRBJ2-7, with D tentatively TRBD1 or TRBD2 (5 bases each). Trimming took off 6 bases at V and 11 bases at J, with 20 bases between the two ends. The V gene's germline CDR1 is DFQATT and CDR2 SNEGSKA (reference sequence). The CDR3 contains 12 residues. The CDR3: CSAYYVRGSEYF. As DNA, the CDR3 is TGCAGTGCCTATTATGTCCGGGGCTCGGAGTACTTC.

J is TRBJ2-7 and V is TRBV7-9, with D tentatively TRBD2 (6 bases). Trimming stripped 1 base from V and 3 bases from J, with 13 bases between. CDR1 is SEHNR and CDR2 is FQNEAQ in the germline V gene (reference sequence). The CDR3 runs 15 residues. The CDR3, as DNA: TGTGCCAGCAGCTTAGAGAGCCCGGGGGACTACGAGCAGTACTTC. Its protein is CASSLESPGDYEQYF.

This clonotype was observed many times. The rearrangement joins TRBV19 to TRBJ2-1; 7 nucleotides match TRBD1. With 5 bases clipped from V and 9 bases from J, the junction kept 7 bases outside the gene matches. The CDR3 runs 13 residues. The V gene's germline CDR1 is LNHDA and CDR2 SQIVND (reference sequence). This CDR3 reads CASSWGQYGEQFF. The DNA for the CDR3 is TGTGCCAGTAGTTGGGGACAGTACGGTGAGCAGTTCTTC.

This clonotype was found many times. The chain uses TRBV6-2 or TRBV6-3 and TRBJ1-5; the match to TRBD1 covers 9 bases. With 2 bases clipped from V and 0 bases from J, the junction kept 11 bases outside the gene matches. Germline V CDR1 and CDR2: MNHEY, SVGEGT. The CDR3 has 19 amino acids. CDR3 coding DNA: TGTGCCAGCAGTTACGCGGGAGGACAGGGGCCCTATAGCAATCAGCCCCAGCATTTT. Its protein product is CASSYAGGQGPYSNQPQHF.

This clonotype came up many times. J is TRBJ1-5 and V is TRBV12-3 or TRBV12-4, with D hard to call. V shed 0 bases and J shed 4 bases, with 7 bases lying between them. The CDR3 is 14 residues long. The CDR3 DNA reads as TGTGCCAGCAGTTTAGCGAAGGCGAATCAGCCCCAGCATTTT. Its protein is CASSLAKANQPQHF.

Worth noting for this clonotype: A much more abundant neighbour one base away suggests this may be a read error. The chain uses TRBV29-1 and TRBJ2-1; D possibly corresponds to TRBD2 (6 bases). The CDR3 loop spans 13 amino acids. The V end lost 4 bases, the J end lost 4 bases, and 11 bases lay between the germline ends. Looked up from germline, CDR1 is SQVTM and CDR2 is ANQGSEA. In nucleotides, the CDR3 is TGCAGCGTTGTGGGGGGTGGGTACAATGAGCAGTTCTTC. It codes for CSVVGGGYNEQFF.

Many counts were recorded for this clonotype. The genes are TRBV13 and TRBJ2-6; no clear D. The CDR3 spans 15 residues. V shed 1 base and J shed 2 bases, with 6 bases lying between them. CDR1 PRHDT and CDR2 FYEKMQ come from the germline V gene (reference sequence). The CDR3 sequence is CASSLAVAGANVLTF. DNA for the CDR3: TGTGCCAGCAGCTTAGCGGTAGCTGGGGCCAACGTCCTGACTTTC.

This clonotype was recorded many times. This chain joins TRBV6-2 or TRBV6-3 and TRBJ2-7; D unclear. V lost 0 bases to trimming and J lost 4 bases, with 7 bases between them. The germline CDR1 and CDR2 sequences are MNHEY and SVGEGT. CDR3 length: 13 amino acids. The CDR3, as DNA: TGTGCCAGCAGTTACTCGGAAGCGTACGAGCAGTACTTC. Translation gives CASSYSEAYEQYF.

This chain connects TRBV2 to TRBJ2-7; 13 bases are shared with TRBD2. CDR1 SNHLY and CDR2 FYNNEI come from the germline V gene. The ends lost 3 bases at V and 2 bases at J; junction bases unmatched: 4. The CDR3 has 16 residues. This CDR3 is CASSEGTSGDTYEQYF. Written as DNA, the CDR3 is TGTGCCAGCAGTGAGGGGACTAGCGGGGATACCTACGAGCAGTACTTC.

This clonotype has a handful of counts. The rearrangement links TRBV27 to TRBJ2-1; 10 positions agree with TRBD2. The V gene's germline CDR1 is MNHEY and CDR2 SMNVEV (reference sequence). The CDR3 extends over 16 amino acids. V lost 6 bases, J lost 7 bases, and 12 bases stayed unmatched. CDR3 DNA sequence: TGTGCCAGCAGGCCAGAGCGGGGGGGCCCTGGGAATGAGCAGTTCTTC. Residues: CASRPERGGPGNEQFF.

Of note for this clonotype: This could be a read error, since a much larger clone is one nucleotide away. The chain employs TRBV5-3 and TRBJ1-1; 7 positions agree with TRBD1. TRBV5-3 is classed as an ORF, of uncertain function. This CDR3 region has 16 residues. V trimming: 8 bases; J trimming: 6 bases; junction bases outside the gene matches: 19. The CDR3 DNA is TGTGCCAGCAGCCGTTTCCGGGACAGTCCAGAAGCTGAAGCTTTCTTT. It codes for CASSRFRDSPEAEAFF.

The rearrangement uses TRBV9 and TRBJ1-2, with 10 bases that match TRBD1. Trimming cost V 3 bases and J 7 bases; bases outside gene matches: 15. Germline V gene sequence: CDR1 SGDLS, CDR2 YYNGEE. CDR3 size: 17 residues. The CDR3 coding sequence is TGTGCCAGCAGCGGGACGGGACAGGGGCGGAGGATGAGTGGCTACACCTTC. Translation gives CASSGTGQGRRMSGYTF.

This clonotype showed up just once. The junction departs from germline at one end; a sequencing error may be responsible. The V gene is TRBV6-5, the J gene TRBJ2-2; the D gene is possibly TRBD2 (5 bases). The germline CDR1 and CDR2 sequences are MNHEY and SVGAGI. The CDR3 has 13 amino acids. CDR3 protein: CASSYSGTGELLF. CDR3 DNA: TGTGCCAGCAGTTACTCCGGCACCGGGGAGCTGCTTTTT.

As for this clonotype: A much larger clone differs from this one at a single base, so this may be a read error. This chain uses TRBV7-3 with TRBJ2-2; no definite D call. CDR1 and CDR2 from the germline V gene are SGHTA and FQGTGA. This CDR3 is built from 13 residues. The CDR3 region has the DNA TGTGTCAGCAGCACTGGAAGTACCGGGGAGCTGTTTTTT. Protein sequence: CVSSTGSTGELFF.

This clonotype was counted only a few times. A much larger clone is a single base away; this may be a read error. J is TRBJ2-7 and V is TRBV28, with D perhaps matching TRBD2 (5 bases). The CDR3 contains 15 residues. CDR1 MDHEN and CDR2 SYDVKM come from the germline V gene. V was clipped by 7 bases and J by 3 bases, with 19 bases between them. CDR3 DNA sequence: TGTGCCAGCAATGGCAGGTCGGTCGGGGTCTACGAGCAGTACTTC. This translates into CASNGRSVGVYEQYF.